This T cell receptor beta chain was sequenced during a study of cytomegalovirus exposure and HLA in healthy donors. Whole-study results and caveats: For most TCR sequences rarity was the rule, although some public TCRs occurred in many donors. Cytomegalovirus association was assigned to some 160 TCR beta chains. Three CMV-associated chains were confirmed in vitro to be specific for CMV antigens.

The CDR3 extends over 21 amino acids. Germline CDR1 and CDR2: SNHLY and FYNNEI. The V and J ends lost 7 bases and 0 bases respectively, with 30 bases between them. Assay used: immunoSEQ multiplex PCR; TCRdb lists only in-frame clones, some missing. Of about 160,000 clones listed, 86% were seen once; the top ten hold approximately 5%. Separate from the roughly 730-subject first cohort, the approximately 120-subject validation cohort was the one that the donors belonged to. This clone was detected only once. Its antigen remains unknown. This TCR was recovered from a woman aged 30 to 39 in good health and CMV-seronegative. Material for sequencing was PBMCs. This chain uses TRBV2 with TRBJ2-2; a weak D match, TRBD1 (5 bases). In DNA form, the CDR3 reads TGTGCCAGCAAAAAGACGCAGGGTCGAGGAAAGGTAGGGTCGAACACCGGGGAGCTGTTTTTT. This gives the protein CASKKTQGRGKVGSNTGELFF.